Described below is a single T cell receptor (beta chain) sequence and its context. Its antigen remains undetermined. Base qualities are missing; no much larger clone stands one base away. This sample is drawn from a study of tumor-infiltrating lymphocytes in primary liver carcinoma listed by TCRdb under 2017. Concerning the study at large: Hepatocellular carcinoma (four) or combined HCC and intrahepatic cholangiocarcinoma (one) was present in the five patients, who were three men and two women aged 30 to 69 years. Repertoires from technical replicates were highly reproducible, with mean shared-clone rates roughly 0.87 and correlation coefficients above 0.98. Each sample produced about 3.5 to 8 million productive TCRbeta reads, and read depth showed no significant difference between tissue types. To link TCRbeta repertoire diversity with the local molecular phenotype, the roughly 26 tumor region samples were profiled using Agilent mRNA microarrays. Across five regions of each liver tumor, along with adjacent normal tissue and blood, the study brought together TCRbeta repertoire sequencing, expression microarrays and whole-exome sequencing. The five patients had tumors staged T1-T3 N0M0, with maximum diameters ranging from roughly 4.2 to 11 cm. A total of about 35 specimens from 5 patients underwent TCRbeta repertoire sequencing, comprising around 25 tumor regions, 5 adjacent noncancerous liver tissues and 5 peripheral blood samples. Overall results and qualifications from the work: Because only the TCR beta chain was sequenced and unpaired alpha chains were not captured, true repertoire diversity is likely underestimated. Consistent with antigen-driven expansion, pairs of tumor regions showed higher repertoire overlap (mean roughly 35%) than either tumor-adjacent pairs (approximately 17%) or tumor-blood pairs (approximately 15%). Just about 8-24% of top clones turned up in all five regions of a tumor, which suggests spatial heterogeneity among tumor-infiltrating T cells. With just five or six patients in the study, the authors point out that the findings should be validated in a larger study. The top 250 clones accounted for a significantly greater share of the repertoire in tumors than in blood (p = 0.039). Comparison of CD4+ and CD8+ T cell repertoires was precluded by the use of bulk unsorted samples.

Without any cell sorting, total RNA and DNA were co-extracted from 20-30 mg of bulk tissue using the AllPrep DNA/RNA mini kit. Between late 2015 and early 2016, five patients in China with histopathologically diagnosed primary liver carcinoma had surgical resection. Chronic HBV infection was present in the patients, and the patients were treatment-naive at sampling. Each tumor was sampled at five spatially separated regions: the tumor centre plus the superior, inferior, left-lateral and right-lateral poles. Histological examination found more than 75% viable tumor cells in every tumor sample. Fresh tumor and adjacent tissue pieces were bisected; one half was stored in RNAlater at -80°C, the other sent for histology. Starting from roughly 500 ng total RNA, TCRbeta-specific cDNA was produced by reverse transcription with a constant-region primer and ProtoScript II reverse transcriptase. Construction of the TCRbeta libraries relied on three nested rounds of multiplex PCR, following a slightly modified ARM-PCR procedure. Each of the first two PCR rounds ran for 10 cycles and used multiplex TRBV1-TRBV30 forward primers together with a Cbeta reverse primer. Sample barcodes and Illumina adapters were added in a final 25-cycle PCR with Deep VentR polymerase. Before sequencing, amplicons between 200 and 500 bp were purified from gel using a QIAquick gel extraction kit. An Illumina HiSeq 2500 was used to sequence the TCRbeta amplicons, generating 250-bp paired-end reads. The original methods were these. Quality trimming of reads was performed with Trimmomatic v0.33, and paired reads were merged with FLASH v1.2.11 so that full CDR3 sequences could be recovered. V, D and J germline segments were assigned to the rearranged TCRbeta sequences using MiGEC v1.2.1b. Clonotype statistics and Shannon-Wiener diversity indices were calculated with VDJtools v1.0.0. Except for diversity analysis, only each sample's 250 most abundant clonotypes were used in subsequent analyses to reduce sampling bias. In TCRdb, the public reads were trimmed at Q25 with fastp and aligned with MiXCR, with productive beta chains retained. Each entry merges the rows of one CDR3 protein and shows their most common DNA and genes. TCRdb assigned the V and J calls; the authors' analysis was not used. This sample holds 60,000 or so distinct CDR3 sequences; about two thirds were observed only once. The ten largest clones capture around 50% of the sample.

The germline V gene encodes CDR1 SGHDN and CDR2 FVKESK. The CDR3 holds 17 amino acids from the cysteine to the phenylalanine. Only CDR3 DNA remains: 51 bases, in frame from the first base. The germline V and J ends show losses of 8 bases and 7 bases respectively, and no gene match explains 18 bases of the junction. This clonotype was sampled from a man aged 40-50 years with primary liver carcinoma and hepatitis B virus infection. Sequenced: liver tumor tissue from sampling region 2. The sample's cell subset or site label is to be understood as: tumor region T2, inferior pole. The sequence joins TRBV14 to TRBJ2-1, with 9 junctional bases fitting TRBD1. The nucleotide sequence reads TGTGCCAGCTACCAAGAGGGTCAGGGGACAGGGTATAATGAGCAGTTCTTC. Translated, this gives CASYQEGQGTGYNEQFF.